Given below is one T cell receptor beta chain in context. The source of the sample is a study of T-cell memory formation after mild COVID-19. TCRdb re-analysed the 5' RACE reads in MiXCR, keeping a single row per CDR3 protein. The data hold some 280,000 distinct CDR3 sequences, with roughly 17% observed a single time. The CDR3 extends over 13 amino acids. V lost 7 bases and J lost 0, with 8 bases in between. Germline lookup yields CDR1 SGDLS and CDR2 YYNGEE. Sequences were obtained from PBMCs or a T cell subset sorted from them (not recorded which). The chain recombines TRBV9 with TRBJ2-1; D is uncertain. The TCR sequence derives from a young man who had mild COVID-19 (a few samples of this study predate the infection). Cell type and time point are not known. The CDR3 here is CASARNSYNEQFF. CDR3 nucleotides: TGTGCCAGCGCCAGGAACTCCTACAATGAGCAGTTCTTC.